This T cell receptor beta chain was obtained from a study of blood T cell repertoires in COVID-19 (TCRdb year 2020). As for the study more broadly: Samples covering the acute and convalescent phases of COVID-19 were provided by collaborators in the United States, Italy and Spain. The prospective study material was composed of cDNA or gDNA derived from T cells, B-cell-depleted T cells, or PBMCs. Deeply sampled blood TCRbeta repertoires from subjects exposed to, actively infected with, or recovered from COVID-19 were included in the dataset. The repertoires were made available in a free public database intended to serve as a resource for research on the immune response to SARS-CoV-2. Samples came from the ongoing ImmuneRACE study (first 160 participants) plus 1,254 subjects from 6 global collaborators. A de-identified subject ID, COVID-19 status, age in years and sex were almost always included in the sample metadata. Where available, HLA class I and class II types were obtained from metadata supplied by the sample provider rather than from assay-based typing.

V has 2 bases trimmed and J has 1 base trimmed; junction bases matching no gene number 5. CDR3 length: 16 amino acids, cysteine to phenylalanine. The CDR3 DNA has 48 bases and is translated from base 1. From the germline V gene, CDR1 is MNHEY and CDR2 is SVGEGT. The full study reports these points: Clinical and demographic metadata were provided uncurated, with the amount varying by source and participant.

Points on this clone: Its antigen is currently not known. No much larger clone is present one base from it, and per-base qualities are unavailable.

Collaborating institutions collected whole blood in K2EDTA tubes following their own protocols. For TCRbeta analysis, collaborators shipped samples in one of three forms: frozen whole blood, isolated PBMCs, or DNA extracted from either of those sample types. TCRbeta CDR3 regions were amplified from genomic DNA using the immunoSEQ Assay, a bias-controlled multiplex PCR. The study's processing was this. The number of nucleated cells in each sample was estimated by amplification of reference gene primers within the assay. To quantify the absolute abundance of each unique TCRbeta CDR3 rearrangement, sequence reads were collapsed and filtered. For each sample, productive Simpson clonality was calculated as the square root of Simpson's diversity index over productive rearrangements. In its TCRdb copy, this immuneACCESS table keeps in-frame sequences only and misses some clones. Where compared with another copy, unresolved V genes explain less than half of these, and the others have no known cause. D and trimming were read from the DNA, whereas the V and J calls and clone size are those reported in that table. The table for this sample lists roughly 150,000 clones; about 80% of them were counted only once. Clones ranked in the top ten supply about 7.8% of the sample.

What was sequenced was peripheral blood. This clonotype was sampled from a man between 60 and 70 years old with acute or convalescent COVID-19. This chain is built from TRBV6-2 or TRBV6-3 and TRBJ1-5, with 7 bases in between that match TRBD1. The DNA sequence reads TGTGCCAGCAGTTACACAGGGGTCTACAGCAATCAGCCCCAGCATTTT. Translated, it reads CASSYTGVYSNQPQHF.